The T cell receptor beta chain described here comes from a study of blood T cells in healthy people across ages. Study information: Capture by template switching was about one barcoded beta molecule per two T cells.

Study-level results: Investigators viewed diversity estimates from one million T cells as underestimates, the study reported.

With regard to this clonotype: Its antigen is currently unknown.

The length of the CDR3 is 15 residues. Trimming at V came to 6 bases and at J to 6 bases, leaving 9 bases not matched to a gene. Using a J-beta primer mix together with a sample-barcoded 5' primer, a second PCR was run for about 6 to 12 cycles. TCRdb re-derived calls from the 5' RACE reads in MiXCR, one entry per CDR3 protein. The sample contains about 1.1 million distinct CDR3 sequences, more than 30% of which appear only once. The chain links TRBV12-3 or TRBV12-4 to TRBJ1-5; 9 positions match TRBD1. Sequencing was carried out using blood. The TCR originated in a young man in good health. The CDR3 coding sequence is TGTGCCAGCAGCACACAGGGGGCGGGTGGTCAGCCCCAGCATTTT. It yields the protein CASSTQGAGGQPQHF.